Below, one TCR beta chain is given with its context. These data come from a study of blood T cell repertoires in COVID-19. Using immunoSEQ multiplex PCR, the repertoire was profiled, and TCRdb retains in-frame clones only, with some absent. The sample consists of 150,000 to 200,000 clones, roughly 89% of them appearing once. Individuals aged 18 to 89 years were recruited from 24 US areas. This clonotype originated in a woman under 40 who had been exposed to COVID-19. The sequenced sample was PBMCs or T cells enriched from blood (not recorded which).

CDR3 sequence (DNA): TGTGCCAGCAGTGAACAGACCGGGAACTATGGCTACACCTTC. This encodes CASSEQTGNYGYTF. The chain combines TRBV6-1 with TRBJ1-2; D is unclear. The ends were cut back, 2 bases at V and 2 bases at J, with 9 bases in the middle. Germline V gives CDR1 MNHNS, CDR2 SASEGT. The CDR3 sequence is 14 residues long.